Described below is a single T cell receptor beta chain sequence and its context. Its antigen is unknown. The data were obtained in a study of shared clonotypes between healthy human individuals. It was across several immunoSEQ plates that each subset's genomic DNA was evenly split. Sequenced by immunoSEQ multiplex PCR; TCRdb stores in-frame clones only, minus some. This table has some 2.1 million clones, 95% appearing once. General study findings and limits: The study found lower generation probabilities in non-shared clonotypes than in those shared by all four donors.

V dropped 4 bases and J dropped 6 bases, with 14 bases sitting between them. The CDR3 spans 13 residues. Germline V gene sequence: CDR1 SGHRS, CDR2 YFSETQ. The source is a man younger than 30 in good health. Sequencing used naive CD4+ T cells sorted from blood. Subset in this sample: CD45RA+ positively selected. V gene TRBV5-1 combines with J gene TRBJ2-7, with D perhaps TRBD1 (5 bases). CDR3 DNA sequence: TGCGCCAGCAGCCCCGTGGCAGGGCTCGAGCAGTACTTC. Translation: CASSPVAGLEQYF.